This entry lists 9 T cell receptor beta chains sequenced from one sample in a study of radiation and T cells in renal cell carcinoma. Here immunoSEQ multiplex PCR was the method, and the copy in TCRdb shows in-frame clones only, minus some. The table lists about 150,000 clones, roughly 90% of them singletons. Time point described: baseline pretreatment blood. Described treatment: 15 Gy SBRT to primary tumor, nephrectomy 4 weeks later. Source: blood, taken from a patient whose treatment included radiotherapy and nephrectomy. These TCRs come from a woman in her 70s with renal cell carcinoma.

The V gene is TRBV7-2, the J gene TRBJ2-3; the D is unclear. CDR1 is SGHTA and CDR2 is FQGNSA in the germline V gene. The germline V and J ends were trimmed by 5 bases and 4 bases, with 7 bases remaining between them. This CDR3 has 12 residues. CDR3 sequence: CASSPDSDTQYF. CDR3 DNA: TGTGCCAGCAGCCCGGATTCAGATACGCAGTATTTT.

The V call is TRBV6-1, the J call TRBJ2-3; D ambiguous. The V and J ends lost 7 bases and 2 bases respectively, with 4 bases between them. The germline V gene has CDR1 MNHNS and CDR2 SASEGT. CDR3 length: 11 residues. The CDR3 loop is CASTATDTQYF. DNA of the CDR3: TGTGCCAGCACGGCCACAGATACGCAGTATTTT.

The rearrangement links TRBV10-1 to TRBJ2-5; D is undetermined. Per the germline V gene, CDR1 is WNHNN and CDR2 is SYGVQD (reference sequence). The CDR3 spans 13 residues. Deletions cut 3 bases from V and 2 bases from J, with 7 bases between. The chain's CDR3 is CASSERLQETQYF. Written as DNA, the CDR3 is TGCGCCAGCAGTGAAAGACTTCAAGAGACCCAGTACTTC.

The chain employs TRBV19 and TRBJ1-2; D is possibly TRBD1 (6 bases). V shed 5 bases and J shed 4 bases, with 17 bases lying between them. The CDR3 consists of 15 residues. The germline V gene encodes CDR1 LNHDA and CDR2 SQIVND (reference sequence). CDR3 loop: CASSPEGHLGYGYTF. The CDR3 bases are TGTGCCAGTAGTCCTGAGGGACACCTGGGCTATGGCTACACCTTC.

The chain employs TRBV7-2 and TRBJ1-1, with D unresolved. Deletions cut 4 bases from V and 6 bases from J, with 15 bases between. The CDR3 sequence is 14 residues long. Germline V lookup: CDR1 SGHTA, CDR2 FQGNSA. CDR3 amino acids: CASSSKAGGAEAFF. The CDR3 DNA sequence: TGTGCCAGCAGCTCCAAAGCGGGTGGGGCTGAAGCTTTCTTT.

This clone was counted between two and nine times. The rearrangement links TRBV19 to TRBJ1-1, with D possibly TRBD1 on 5 matching bases. Trimming removed 8 bases from V and 2 bases from J, with 12 bases in between. The germline V gene has CDR1 LNHDA and CDR2 SQIVND (reference sequence). This CDR3 region has 13 residues. The CDR3: CASLEGVNTEAFF. CDR3 sequence (DNA): TGTGCCAGTCTCGAAGGGGTCAACACTGAAGCTTTCTTT.

The chain has TRBV15 and TRBJ1-4, with a possible D match to TRBD1 (5 bases). The V end was cut by 6 bases, the J end by 7 bases, with 9 bases between. Germline assignment: CDR1 LNHNV and CDR2 YYDKDF (reference sequence). The CDR3 sequence is 12 residues long. The CDR3 sequence is CATSNRGEKLFF. CDR3 sequence (DNA): TGTGCCACCAGTAATAGGGGTGAAAAACTGTTTTTT. The complete variable domain, with remaining parts taken from reference TRBV15 and TRBJ1-4, reads DAMVIQNPRYQVTQFGKPVTLSCSQTLNHNVMYWYQQKSSQAPKLLFHYYDKDFNNEADTPDNFQSRRPNTSFCFLDIRSPGLGDTAMYLCATSNRGEKLFFGSGTQLSVL.

Only one count was recorded for this clone. The chain has TRBV7-2 and TRBJ2-2; D is possibly TRBD2 (7 bases). Trimming stripped 4 bases from V and 4 bases from J, with 16 bases between. Germline values: CDR1 SGHTA, CDR2 FQGNSA. CDR3 length: 16 residues. This CDR3 is CASSSRGGYGTGELFF. The CDR3 nucleotides are TGTGCCAGCAGCTCTAGGGGGGGATATGGCACCGGGGAGCTGTTTTTT.

The chain couples TRBV7-2 to TRBJ1-5, with 8 bases matching TRBD1. Germline V gene sequence: CDR1 SGHTA, CDR2 FQGNSA. With V trimmed by 1 base and J by 2 bases, 1 base remained unmatched. CDR3 length: 15 amino acids. Here the CDR3 DNA reads TGTGCCAGCAGCTTAGAGACAGGGGGCAATCAGCCCCAGCATTTT. Its translation: CASSLETGGNQPQHF.